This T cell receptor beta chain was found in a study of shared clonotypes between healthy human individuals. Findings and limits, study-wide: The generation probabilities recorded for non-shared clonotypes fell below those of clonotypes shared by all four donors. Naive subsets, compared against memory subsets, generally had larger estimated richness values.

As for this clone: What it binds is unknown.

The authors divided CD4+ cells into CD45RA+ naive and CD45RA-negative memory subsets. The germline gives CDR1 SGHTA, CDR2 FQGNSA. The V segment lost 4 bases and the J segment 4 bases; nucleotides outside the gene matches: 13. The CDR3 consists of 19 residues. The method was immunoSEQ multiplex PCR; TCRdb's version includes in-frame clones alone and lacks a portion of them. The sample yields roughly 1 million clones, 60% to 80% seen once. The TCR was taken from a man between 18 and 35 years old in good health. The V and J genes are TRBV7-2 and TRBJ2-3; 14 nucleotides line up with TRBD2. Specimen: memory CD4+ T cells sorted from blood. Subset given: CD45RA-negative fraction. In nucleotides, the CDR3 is TGTGCCAGCAGCTCGGGACTAGCGGGAGCCGCAGTCAGGCCAGATACGCAGTATTTT. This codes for CASSSGLAGAAVRPDTQYF.